This T cell receptor beta chain was identified in a study of response to subunit inactivated influenza vaccine. TCRdb analysed the RT-PCR reads with MiXCR anew, one entry per CDR3 protein. The profile shows 150,000 to 200,000 distinct CDR3 sequences, about 12% of them singletons. V was pared by 7 bases and J by 3 bases, with 12 bases between. This CDR3 comprises 13 residues. These sequences were also reported in another study, on T cells expressing NK-cell markers. From that paper: Template switching by 5'RACE with UMIs generated the TCR beta cDNA. All TCR beta repertoires analysed originated from sorted CD3+CD56+NKG2C+, CD3+CD56+NKG2C- and CD3+CD56-NKG2C+ T cells. In several experiments, an anti-gamma-delta TCR antibody restricted sorting to alpha-beta TCR T cells. Top CD8+ clonotypes included the dominant CD3+CD56+NKG2C+ clonotypes in roughly 6 donors.

The chain uses TRBV12-3 or TRBV12-4 and TRBJ1-2; TRBD1 is a possible D gene (5 bases). The TCR was taken from a man aged 45 to 65 who received an inactivated influenza vaccine. The sample was CD8+ T cells sorted from PBMCs, taken 11 to 12 days after vaccination. This CDR3 reads CASTRGGYYGYTF. CDR3 in DNA: TGTGCCAGCACCCGTGGGGGGTACTATGGCTACACCTTC.